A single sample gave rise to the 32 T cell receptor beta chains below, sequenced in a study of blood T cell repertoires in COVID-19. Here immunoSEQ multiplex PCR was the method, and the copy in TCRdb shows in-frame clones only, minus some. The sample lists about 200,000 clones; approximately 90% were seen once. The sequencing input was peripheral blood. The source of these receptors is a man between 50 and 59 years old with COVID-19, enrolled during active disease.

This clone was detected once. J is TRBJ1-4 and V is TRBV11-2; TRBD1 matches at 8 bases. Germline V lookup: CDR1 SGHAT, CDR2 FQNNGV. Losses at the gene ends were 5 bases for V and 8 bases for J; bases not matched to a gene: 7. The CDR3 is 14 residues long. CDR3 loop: CASSTTGAGEKLFF. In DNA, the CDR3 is TGTGCCAGCAGCACGACAGGGGCAGGGGAAAAACTGTTTTTT.

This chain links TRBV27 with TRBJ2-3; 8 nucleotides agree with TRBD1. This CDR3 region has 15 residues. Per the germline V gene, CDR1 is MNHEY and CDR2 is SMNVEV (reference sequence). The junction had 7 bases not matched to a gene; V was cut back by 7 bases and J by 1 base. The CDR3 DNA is TGTGCCAGCAACCCGGACAGGGTCGGCACAGATACGCAGTATTTT. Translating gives CASNPDRVGTDTQYF.

The CDR3 nucleotides are TGTGCCAGCAGCACAGGGACTAGACCCCCCCTCGAGACCCAGTACTTC. This gives the protein CASSTGTRPPLETQYF. The gene calls are TRBV11-2 and TRBJ2-5; 8 nucleotides match TRBD2. From germline, CDR1 is SGHAT and CDR2 FQNNGV. With V trimmed by 5 bases and J by 5 bases, 13 bases remained unmatched. This CDR3 has 16 residues.

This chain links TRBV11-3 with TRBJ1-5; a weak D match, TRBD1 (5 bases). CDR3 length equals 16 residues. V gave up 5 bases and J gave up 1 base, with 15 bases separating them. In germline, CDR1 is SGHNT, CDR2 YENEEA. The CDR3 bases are TGTGCCAGCAGCCCCAATTATCAGGGAAGCAATCAGCCCCAGCATTTT. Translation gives CASSPNYQGSNQPQHF.

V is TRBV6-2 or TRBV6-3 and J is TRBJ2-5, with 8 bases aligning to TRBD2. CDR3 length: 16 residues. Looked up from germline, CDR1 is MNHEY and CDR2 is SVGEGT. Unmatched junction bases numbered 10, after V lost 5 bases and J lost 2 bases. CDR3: CASSPGGAGAQETQYF. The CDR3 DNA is TGTGCCAGCAGTCCCGGGGGAGCGGGGGCTCAAGAGACCCAGTACTTC.

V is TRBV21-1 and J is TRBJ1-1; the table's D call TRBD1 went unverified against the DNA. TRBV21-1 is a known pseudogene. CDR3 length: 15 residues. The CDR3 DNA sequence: TGTGCCAGCAGCAAAGTCCAGGGCTATGACACTGAAGCTTTCTTT. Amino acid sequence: CASSKVQGYDTEAFF.

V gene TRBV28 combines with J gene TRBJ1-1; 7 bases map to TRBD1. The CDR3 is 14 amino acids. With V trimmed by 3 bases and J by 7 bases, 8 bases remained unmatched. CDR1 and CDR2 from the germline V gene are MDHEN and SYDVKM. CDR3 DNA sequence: TGTGCCAGCAGTTTTGGAGGGGGCAAGCATGAAGCTTTCTTT. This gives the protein CASSFGGGKHEAFF. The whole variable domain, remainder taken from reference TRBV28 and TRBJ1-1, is DVKVTQSSRYLVKRTGEKVFLECVQDMDHENMFWYRQDPGLGLRLIYFSYDVKMKEKGDIPEGYSVSREKKERFSLILESASTNQTSMYLCASSFGGGKHEAFFGQGTRLTVV.

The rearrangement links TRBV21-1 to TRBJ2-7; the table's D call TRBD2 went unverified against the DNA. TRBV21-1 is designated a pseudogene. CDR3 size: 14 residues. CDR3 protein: CASSPGTSCYEQYF. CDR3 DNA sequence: TGTGCCAGCAGCCCCGGGACTAGCTGCTACGAGCAGTACTTC.

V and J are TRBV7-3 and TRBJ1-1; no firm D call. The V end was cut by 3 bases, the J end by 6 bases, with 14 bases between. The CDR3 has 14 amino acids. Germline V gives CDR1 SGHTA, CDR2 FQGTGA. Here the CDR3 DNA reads TGTGCCAGCAGCTTGTTTGGTGGGCCGGCTGAAGCTTTCTTT. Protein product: CASSLFGGPAEAFF. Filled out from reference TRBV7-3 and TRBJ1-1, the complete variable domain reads GAGVSQTPSNKVTEKGKYVELRCDPISGHTALYWYRQSLGQGPEFLIYFQGTGAADDSGLPNDRFFAVRPEGSVSTLKIQRTERGDSAVYLCASSLFGGPAEAFFGQGTRLTVV.

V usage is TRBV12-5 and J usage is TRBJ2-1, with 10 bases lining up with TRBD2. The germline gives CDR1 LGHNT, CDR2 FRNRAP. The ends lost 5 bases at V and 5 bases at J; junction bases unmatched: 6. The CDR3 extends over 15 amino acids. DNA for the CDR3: TGTGCTAGTGGTCCCGGGACTAGCGCTAACAATGAGCAGTTCTTC. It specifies CASGPGTSANNEQFF.

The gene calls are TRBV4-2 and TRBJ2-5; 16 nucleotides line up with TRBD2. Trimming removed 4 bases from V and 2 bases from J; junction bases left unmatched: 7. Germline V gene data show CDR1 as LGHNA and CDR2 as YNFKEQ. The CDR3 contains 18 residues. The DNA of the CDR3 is TGTGCCAGCAGCCTGGGACTAGCGGGAGGGAGTAGGCAAGAGACCCAGTACTTC. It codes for CASSLGLAGGSRQETQYF.

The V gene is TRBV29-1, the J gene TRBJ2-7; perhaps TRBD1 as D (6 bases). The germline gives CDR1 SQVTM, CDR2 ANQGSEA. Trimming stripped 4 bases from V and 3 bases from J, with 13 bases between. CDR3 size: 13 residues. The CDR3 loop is CSVGGGSNYEQYF. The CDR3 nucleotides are TGCAGCGTTGGTGGGGGCAGCAACTACGAGCAGTACTTC.

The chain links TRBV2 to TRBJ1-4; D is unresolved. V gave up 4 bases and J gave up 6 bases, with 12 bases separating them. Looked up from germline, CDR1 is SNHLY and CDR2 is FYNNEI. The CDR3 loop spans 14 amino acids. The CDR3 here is CASSVSVEYEKLFF. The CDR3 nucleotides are TGTGCCAGCAGTGTATCCGTTGAGTATGAAAAACTGTTTTTT.

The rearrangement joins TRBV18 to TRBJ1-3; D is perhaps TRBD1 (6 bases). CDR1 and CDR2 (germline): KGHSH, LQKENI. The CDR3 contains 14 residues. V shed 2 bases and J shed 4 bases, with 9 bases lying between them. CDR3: CASSPLDRGNTIYF. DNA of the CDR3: TGTGCCAGCTCACCATTGGACAGAGGAAACACCATATATTTT. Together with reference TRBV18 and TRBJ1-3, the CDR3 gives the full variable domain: NAGVMQNPRHLVRRRGQEARLRCSPMKGHSHVYWYRQLPEEGLKFMVYLQKENIIDESGMPKERFSAEFPKEGPSILRIQQVVRGDSAAYFCASSPLDRGNTIYFGEGSWLTVV.

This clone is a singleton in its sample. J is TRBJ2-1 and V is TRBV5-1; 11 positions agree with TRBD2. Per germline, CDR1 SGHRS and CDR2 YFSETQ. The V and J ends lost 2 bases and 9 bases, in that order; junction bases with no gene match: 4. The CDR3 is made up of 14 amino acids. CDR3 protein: CASSLLAGVGEQFF. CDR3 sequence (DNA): TGCGCCAGCAGCTTACTAGCGGGAGTCGGTGAGCAGTTCTTC.

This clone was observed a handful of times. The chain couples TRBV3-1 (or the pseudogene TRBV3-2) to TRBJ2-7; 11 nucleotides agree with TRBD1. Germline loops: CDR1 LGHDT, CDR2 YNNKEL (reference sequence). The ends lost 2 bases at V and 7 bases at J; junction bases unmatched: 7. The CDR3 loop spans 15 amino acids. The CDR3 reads CASSQNPGTGGEQYF. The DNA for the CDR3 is TGTGCCAGCAGCCAAAACCCCGGGACAGGGGGAGAGCAGTACTTC.

The CDR3 loop is CASSDTGAAGGPISTDTQYF. CDR3 DNA: TGTGCCAGCAGCGACACCGGGGCAGCGGGGGGCCCCATTAGCACAGATACGCAGTATTTT. V is TRBV9 and J is TRBJ2-3; TRBD2 matches at 9 bases. The CDR3 sequence is 20 residues long. The junction had 17 bases not matched to a gene; V was cut back by 3 bases and J by 0 bases. The germline CDR1 and CDR2 sequences are SGDLS and YYNGEE.

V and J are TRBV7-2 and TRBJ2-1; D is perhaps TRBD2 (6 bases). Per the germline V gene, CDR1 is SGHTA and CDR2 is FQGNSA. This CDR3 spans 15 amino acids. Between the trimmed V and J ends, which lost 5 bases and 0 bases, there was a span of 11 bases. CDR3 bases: TGTGCCAGCAGCGAAAACGGGGGCTCCTACAATGAGCAGTTCTTC. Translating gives CASSENGGSYNEQFF.

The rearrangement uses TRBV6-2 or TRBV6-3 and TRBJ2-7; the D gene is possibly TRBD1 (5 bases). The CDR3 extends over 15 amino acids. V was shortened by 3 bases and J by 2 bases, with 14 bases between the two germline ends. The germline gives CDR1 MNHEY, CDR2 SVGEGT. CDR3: CASSYTGAAPYEQYF. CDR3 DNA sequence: TGTGCCAGCAGTTATACAGGCGCGGCCCCCTACGAGCAGTACTTC.

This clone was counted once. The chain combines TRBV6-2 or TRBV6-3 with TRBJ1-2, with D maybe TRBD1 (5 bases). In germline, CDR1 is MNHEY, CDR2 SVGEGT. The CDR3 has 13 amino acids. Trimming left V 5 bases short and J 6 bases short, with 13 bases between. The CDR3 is CASSQQARDGYTF. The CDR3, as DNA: TGTGCCAGCAGTCAACAGGCCCGTGATGGCTACACCTTC.

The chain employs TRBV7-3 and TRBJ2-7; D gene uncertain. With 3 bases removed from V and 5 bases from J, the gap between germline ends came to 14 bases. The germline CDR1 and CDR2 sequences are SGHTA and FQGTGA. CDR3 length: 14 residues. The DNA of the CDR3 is TGTGCCAGCAGCTTGAACCCCGGTGTGGACGAGCAGTACTTC. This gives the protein CASSLNPGVDEQYF.

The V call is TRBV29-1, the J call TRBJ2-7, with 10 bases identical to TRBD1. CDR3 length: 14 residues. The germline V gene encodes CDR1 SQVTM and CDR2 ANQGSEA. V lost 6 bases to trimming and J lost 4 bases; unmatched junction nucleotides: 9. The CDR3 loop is CSVKGQGVSYEQYF. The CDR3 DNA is TGCAGCGTGAAAGGACAGGGGGTTTCGTACGAGCAGTACTTC.

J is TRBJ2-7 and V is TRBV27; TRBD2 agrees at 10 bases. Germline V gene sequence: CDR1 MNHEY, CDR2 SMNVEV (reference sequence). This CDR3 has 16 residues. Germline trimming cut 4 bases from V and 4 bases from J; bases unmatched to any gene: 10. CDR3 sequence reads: CASSSTSTSGLYEQYF. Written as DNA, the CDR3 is TGTGCCAGCAGTTCCACCTCGACTAGCGGGCTTTACGAGCAGTACTTC.

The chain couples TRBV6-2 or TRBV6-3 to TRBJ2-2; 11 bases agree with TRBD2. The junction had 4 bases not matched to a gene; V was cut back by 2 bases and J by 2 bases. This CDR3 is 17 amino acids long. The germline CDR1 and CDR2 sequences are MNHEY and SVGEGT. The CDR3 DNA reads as TGTGCCAGCAGTTACCCGACTAGCGGGGAAAACACCGGGGAGCTGTTTTTT. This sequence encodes CASSYPTSGENTGELFF.

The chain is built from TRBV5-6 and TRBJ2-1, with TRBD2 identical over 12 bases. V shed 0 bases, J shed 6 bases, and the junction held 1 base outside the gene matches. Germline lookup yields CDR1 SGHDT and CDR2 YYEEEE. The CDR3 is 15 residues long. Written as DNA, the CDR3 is TGTGCCAGCAGCTTGGGGACTAGCGGGGCCAATGAGCAGTTCTTC. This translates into CASSLGTSGANEQFF.

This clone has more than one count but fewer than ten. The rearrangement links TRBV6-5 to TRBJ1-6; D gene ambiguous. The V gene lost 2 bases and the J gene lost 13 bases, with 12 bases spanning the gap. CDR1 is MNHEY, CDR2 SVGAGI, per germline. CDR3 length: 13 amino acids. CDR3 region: CASSYMPQWPLHF. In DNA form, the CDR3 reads TGTGCCAGCAGTTACATGCCCCAGTGGCCCCTCCACTTT.

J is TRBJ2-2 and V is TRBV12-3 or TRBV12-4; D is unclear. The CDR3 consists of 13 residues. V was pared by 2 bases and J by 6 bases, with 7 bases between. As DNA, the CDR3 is TGTGCCAGCAGTTTATACGGGTCCGGGGAGCTGTTTTTT. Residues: CASSLYGSGELFF.

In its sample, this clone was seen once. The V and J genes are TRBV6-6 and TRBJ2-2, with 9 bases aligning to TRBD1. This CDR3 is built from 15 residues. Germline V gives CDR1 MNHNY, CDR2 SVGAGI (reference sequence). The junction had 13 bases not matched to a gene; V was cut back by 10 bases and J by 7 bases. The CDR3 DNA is TGTGCCACGTCTCCGGGACAGGGATCGGTCGGGGAGCTGTTTTTT. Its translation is CATSPGQGSVGELFF.

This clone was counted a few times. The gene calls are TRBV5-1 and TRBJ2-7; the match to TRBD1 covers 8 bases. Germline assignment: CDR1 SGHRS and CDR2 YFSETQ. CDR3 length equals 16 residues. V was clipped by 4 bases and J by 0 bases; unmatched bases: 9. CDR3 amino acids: CASSNFRGHYSYEQYF. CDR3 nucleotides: TGCGCCAGCAGCAACTTCAGGGGGCACTACTCCTACGAGCAGTACTTC.

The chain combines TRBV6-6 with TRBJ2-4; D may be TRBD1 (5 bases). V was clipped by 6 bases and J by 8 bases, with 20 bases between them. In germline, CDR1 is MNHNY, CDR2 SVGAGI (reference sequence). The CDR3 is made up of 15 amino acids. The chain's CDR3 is CASSYGSVTVDIQYF. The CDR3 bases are TGTGCCAGCAGCTACGGTTCGGTGACAGTGGACATTCAGTACTTC.

CDR3 in DNA: TGTGCCACCAATGGTCGGGGGGCCTACAATGAGCAGTTCTTC. As protein: CATNGRGAYNEQFF. V gene TRBV5-4 combines with J gene TRBJ2-1; 7 positions match TRBD2. V lost 9 bases, J lost 2 bases, and 8 bases stayed unmatched. The CDR3 is 14 amino acids. The V gene's germline CDR1 is SGHNT and CDR2 YYREEE (reference sequence).

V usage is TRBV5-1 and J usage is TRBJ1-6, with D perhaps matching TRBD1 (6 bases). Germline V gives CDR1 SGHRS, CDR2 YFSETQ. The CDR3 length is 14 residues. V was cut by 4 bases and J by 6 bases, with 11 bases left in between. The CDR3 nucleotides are TGCGCCAGCAGCCCACAGGGTTCTAATTCACCCCTCCACTTT. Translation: CASSPQGSNSPLHF.